This T cell receptor (beta chain) emerged from a study of T cell responses to AZD1222 COVID-19 vaccine. Overall study: Second-dose recipients at about 4 or about 12 weeks were treated as one pooled group. Study-level results: Spike-specific TCRs gained breadth and depth after people received two AZD1222 doses. Baseline antibody screening turned up just six or seven seropositive AZD1222 recipients. The sample set comprised mostly white British donors with more females, and clonal diversity was possibly underestimated.

The CDR3 is made up of 11 amino acids. The V gene's germline CDR1 is DFQATT and CDR2 SNEGSKA (reference sequence). V lost 5 bases and J lost 9; bases outside the gene matches: 7. The repertoire was sequenced with immunoSEQ multiplex PCR; TCRdb's copy has only in-frame clones and lacks some. The sample includes tens of thousands of clones, about nine tenths of them seen just once. In regard to this clone: Its antigen is unidentified.

The TCR sequence derives from an adult in good health. The genes are TRBV20-1 and TRBJ2-7; 7 bases match TRBD1. Sample: peripheral blood, taken on day 0 of AZD1222 vaccination. CDR3 in amino acids: CSAPLRGMQYF. CDR3 bases: TGCAGTGCTCCACTCAGGGGGATGCAGTACTTC.